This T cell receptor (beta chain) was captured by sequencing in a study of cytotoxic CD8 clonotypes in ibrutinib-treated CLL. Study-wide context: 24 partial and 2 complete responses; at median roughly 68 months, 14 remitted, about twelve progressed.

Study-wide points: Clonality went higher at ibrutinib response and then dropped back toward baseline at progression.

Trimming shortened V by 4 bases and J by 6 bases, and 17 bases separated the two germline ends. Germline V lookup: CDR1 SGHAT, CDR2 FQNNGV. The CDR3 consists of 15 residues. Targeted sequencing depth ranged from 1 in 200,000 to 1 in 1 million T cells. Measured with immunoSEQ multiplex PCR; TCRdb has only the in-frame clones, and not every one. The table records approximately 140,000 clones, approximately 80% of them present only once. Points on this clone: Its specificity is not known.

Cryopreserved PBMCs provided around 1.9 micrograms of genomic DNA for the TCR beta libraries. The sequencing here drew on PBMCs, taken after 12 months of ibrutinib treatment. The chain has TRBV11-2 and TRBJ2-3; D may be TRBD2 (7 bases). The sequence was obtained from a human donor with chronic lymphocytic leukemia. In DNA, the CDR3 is TGTGCCAGCAGCTGGGGGGCTAGCGGTGACGATACGCAGTATTTT. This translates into CASSWGASGDDTQYF.